These 30 T cell receptor beta chains were sequenced from one sample in a study of blood T cell repertoires in COVID-19. TCRdb keeps only in-frame clones here, not all; method: immunoSEQ multiplex PCR. Of approximately 140,000 clones listed, over 60% are singletons. Material for sequencing was peripheral blood. These TCRs come from an elderly man with acute or convalescent COVID-19.

The chain joins TRBV5-6 to TRBJ1-1, with 9 bases aligning to TRBD1. The CDR3 has 16 residues. The germline V gene encodes CDR1 SGHDT and CDR2 YYEEEE. The V and J ends lost 4 bases and 0 bases, in that order; junction bases with no gene match: 7. CDR3 coding DNA: TGTGCCAGCAGCCGGACAGGGGCTACAATGAACACTGAAGCTTTCTTT. Protein: CASSRTGATMNTEAFF.

This clone was seen a handful of times. The V gene is TRBV11-1, the J gene TRBJ2-1, with 11 bases that match TRBD1. The J segment lost 6 bases and the V segment lost 4 bases, leaving 5 bases of the junction unmatched. The CDR3 length is 15 residues. Germline CDR1 SGHAT, CDR2 FQDESV (reference sequence). CDR3 region: CASSSGQGARNEQFF. As DNA, the CDR3 is TGTGCCAGCAGCTCCGGACAGGGGGCCCGCAATGAGCAGTTCTTC.

This clone was counted between two and nine times. The chain employs TRBV3-1 (or the pseudogene TRBV3-2) and TRBJ2-3; tentatively, D is TRBD2 (6 bases). The V end lost 0 bases, the J end lost 3 bases, and 19 bases lay between the germline ends. This CDR3 is 18 amino acids long. The germline V gene encodes CDR1 LGHDT and CDR2 YNNKEL (reference sequence). The CDR3, as DNA: TGTGCCAGCAGCCAAGACCGCCCATGGTGGCGGGGAACAGATACGCAGTATTTT. Protein: CASSQDRPWWRGTDTQYF.

This chain uses TRBV12-3 or TRBV12-4 with TRBJ1-5; the D gene is possibly TRBD1 (5 bases). The V and J ends lost 2 bases and 6 bases respectively, with 8 bases between them. This CDR3 contains 13 residues. CDR3 coding DNA: TGTGCCAGCAGTTTAAGCAGGGTTCAGCCCCAGCATTTT. As protein: CASSLSRVQPQHF.

The J gene is TRBJ1-1, the V gene TRBV7-2, with D uncertain. CDR1 is SGHTA and CDR2 is FQGNSA in the germline V gene. Trimming pared 4 bases from V and 5 bases from J, leaving 11 bases between. This CDR3 comprises 13 residues. Written as DNA, the CDR3 is TGTGCCAGCAGCTCTTCGAGGGCAACTGAAGCTTTCTTT. The encoded protein is CASSSSRATEAFF.

The chain has TRBV5-6 and TRBJ2-5; D gene unclear. This CDR3 region has 12 residues. Trimming left V 6 bases short and J 2 bases short, with 8 bases between. Per the germline V gene, CDR1 is SGHDT and CDR2 is YYEEEE. CDR3 nucleotides: TGTGCCAGCAATCCGAGACAAGAGACCCAGTACTTC. This encodes CASNPRQETQYF.

The chain links TRBV11-2 to TRBJ2-2; D remains ambiguous. The germline V and J ends were trimmed by 5 bases and 9 bases, with 7 bases remaining between them. Germline V gives CDR1 SGHAT, CDR2 FQNNGV. The length of the CDR3 is 11 residues. CDR3 in DNA: TGTGCCAGCAGCCCGGTGCGGGAGCTGTTTTTT. Protein: CASSPVRELFF.

This clone came up many times. V gene TRBV19 combines with J gene TRBJ1-1; possibly TRBD1 for D (6 bases). V lost 3 bases and J lost 2, with 10 bases in between. This CDR3 region has 14 residues. Germline-derived CDR1 and CDR2 are LNHDA and SQIVND (reference sequence). The CDR3 region is CASSILQGNTEAFF. The CDR3 coding sequence is TGTGCCAGTAGTATTCTACAGGGTAACACTGAAGCTTTCTTT.

The chain couples TRBV3-1 (or the pseudogene TRBV3-2) to TRBJ2-2; a weak D match, TRBD1 (5 bases). Deletions cut 3 bases from V and 4 bases from J, with 9 bases between. The CDR3 is made up of 14 amino acids. Germline V CDR1 and CDR2: LGHDT, YNNKEL (reference sequence). CDR3 nucleotide sequence: TGTGCCAGCAGCCACAACAGGCGCACCGGGGAGCTGTTTTTT. This sequence encodes CASSHNRRTGELFF.

The rearrangement uses TRBV2 and TRBJ2-5, with 8 bases lining up with TRBD2. This CDR3 contains 13 residues. Unmatched junction bases numbered 7, after V lost 8 bases and J lost 5 bases. Germline CDR1 is SNHLY and CDR2 is FYNNEI. The CDR3 coding sequence is TGTGCCAGCGGGCGGGAGGTAGGGGAGACCCAGTACTTC. Translating it yields CASGREVGETQYF. The entire variable domain, with the rest obtained from reference TRBV2 and TRBJ2-5, is as follows: EPEVTQTPSHQVTQMGQEVILRCVPISNHLYFYWYRQILGQKVEFLVSFYNNEISEKSEIFDDQFSVERPDGSNFTLKIRSTKLEDSAMYFCASGREVGETQYFGPGTRLLVL.

The chain employs TRBV19 and TRBJ1-6; D uncertain. This CDR3 is built from 15 residues. CDR1 and CDR2 (germline): LNHDA, SQIVND (reference sequence). V gave up 11 bases and J gave up 0 bases, with 14 bases separating them. The CDR3 spells CASSPGSSYNSPLHF. DNA for the CDR3: TGTGCCTCCTCCCCGGGGAGCTCCTATAATTCACCCCTCCACTTT.

The chain employs TRBV19 and TRBJ2-1; 9 bases agree with TRBD2. The CDR3 has 15 amino acids. The trim removed 3 bases at V and 8 bases at J, leaving 8 bases unmatched. Germline loops: CDR1 LNHDA, CDR2 SQIVND (reference sequence). The chain's CDR3 is CASSISRGGLHEQFF. The CDR3 DNA reads as TGTGCCAGTAGTATTTCGCGGGGGGGCCTCCATGAGCAGTTCTTC.

At least ten counts were recorded for this clone. The chain carries TRBV28 and TRBJ2-3; possible D gene TRBD1, 6 bases. Per the germline V gene, CDR1 is MDHEN and CDR2 is SYDVKM. The CDR3 contains 15 residues. V was shortened by 6 bases and J by 0 bases, with 13 bases between the two germline ends. In nucleotides, the CDR3 is TGTGCCAGCAGAGCGACAGGCCCCAGCACAGATACGCAGTATTTT. Residues: CASRATGPSTDTQYF.

Notes on this clone: No DNA is shown, since the ends of the CDR3 on it are uncertain; the CDR3 is the one TCRdb lists. The chain is built from TRBV7-9 and TRBJ2-2; the D call in the table, TRBD2, was not verified against the DNA. In germline, CDR1 is SEHNR, CDR2 FQNEAQ (reference sequence). Both ends counted, the CDR3 spans 12 residues. The CDR3 loop is CATGFGAGELFF.

V gene TRBV2 combines with J gene TRBJ2-1; D gene uncertain. The V end was cut by 6 bases, the J end by 4 bases, with 13 bases between. This CDR3 comprises 14 residues. Germline CDR1 and CDR2: SNHLY and FYNNEI. DNA for the CDR3: TGTGCCAGCAGAAGAATAGTACGATACAATGAGCAGTTCTTC. This sequence encodes CASRRIVRYNEQFF.

This chain uses TRBV2 with TRBJ1-5; TRBD1 matches at 9 bases. The CDR3 contains 15 residues. V trimming: 3 bases; J trimming: 4 bases; junction bases outside the gene matches: 4. CDR1 and CDR2 (germline): SNHLY, FYNNEI. As DNA, the CDR3 is TGTGCCAGCAGTGACTTGGGACAGGGTAATCAGCCCCAGCATTTT. Encoded protein: CASSDLGQGNQPQHF.

This clone was counted once. CDR3 coding DNA: TGTGCCAGCAGCCCCCGGGACAGGATGGGCGAGCAGTACTTC. This sequence encodes CASSPRDRMGEQYF. The chain links TRBV7-2 to TRBJ2-7; TRBD1 matches at 8 bases. The germline V gene has CDR1 SGHTA and CDR2 FQGNSA. V lost 5 bases, J lost 6 bases, and 9 bases stayed unmatched. This CDR3 spans 14 amino acids.

V is TRBV29-1 and J is TRBJ1-2, with 8 bases lining up with TRBD1. V shed 3 bases and J 4 bases; nucleotides not matched to a gene: 10. Germline V gives CDR1 SQVTM, CDR2 ANQGSEA. CDR3 length: 15 amino acids. The CDR3 spells CSVEVTGAFSYGYTF. DNA for the CDR3: TGCAGCGTTGAGGTGACAGGGGCCTTTAGCTATGGCTACACCTTC.

The V gene is TRBV7-8, the J gene TRBJ2-1; 10 positions agree with TRBD2. Unmatched junction bases numbered 8, after V lost 2 bases and J lost 10 bases. The germline V gene encodes CDR1 SGHVS and CDR2 FQNEAQ. The CDR3 has 15 residues. The CDR3 nucleotides read TGTGCCAGCAGCTTATCCAGCGGGGGGGCGTTGGAGCAGTTCTTC. Its translation is CASSLSSGGALEQFF.

The rearrangement joins TRBV9 to TRBJ1-5; no definite D call. Germline lookup yields CDR1 SGDLS and CDR2 YYNGEE. The CDR3 is 15 residues long. V lost 4 bases and J lost 7, with 18 bases in between. The CDR3 loop reads CASSMEDGGRQPQHF. In nucleotides, the CDR3 is TGTGCCAGCAGCATGGAGGACGGCGGGCGGCAGCCCCAGCATTTT.

The gene calls are TRBV11-2 and TRBJ2-2; the match to TRBD2 covers 13 bases. The CDR3 sequence is 16 residues long. V was clipped by 5 bases and J by 5 bases; unmatched bases: 5. Germline assignment: CDR1 SGHAT and CDR2 FQNNGV. The CDR3 DNA is TGTGCCAGCAGCCTACTAGCGGGGGGGCCGACCGGGGAGCTGTTTTTT. It translates to CASSLLAGGPTGELFF.

The V call is TRBV15, the J call TRBJ1-4; unclear D gene. Trimming stripped 8 bases from V and 6 bases from J, with 13 bases between. Germline assignment: CDR1 LNHNV and CDR2 YYDKDF (reference sequence). The CDR3 spans 13 residues. In DNA, the CDR3 is TGTGCCACCCTAAAAAGAGGCGATGAAAAACTGTTTTTT. It translates to CATLKRGDEKLFF.

This chain links TRBV6-1 with TRBJ2-5, with TRBD1 as a possible D gene (5 bases). The CDR3 length is 14 residues. Trimming shortened V by 3 bases and J by 0 bases, and 8 bases separated the two germline ends. The germline gives CDR1 MNHNS, CDR2 SASEGT. CDR3 amino acids: CASSEAGYQETQYF. CDR3 bases: TGTGCCAGCAGTGAGGCAGGGTACCAAGAGACCCAGTACTTC.

This chain connects TRBV7-8 to TRBJ2-3, with 8 bases lining up with TRBD1. With V trimmed by 2 bases and J by 1 base, 5 bases remained unmatched. Germline values: CDR1 SGHVS, CDR2 FQNEAQ. This CDR3 has 16 residues. DNA for the CDR3: TGTGCCAGCAGCTTAAGGCAGACAGGGGGCACAGATACGCAGTATTTT. Translating gives CASSLRQTGGTDTQYF.

The chain couples TRBV12-3 or TRBV12-4 to TRBJ1-5; 10 nucleotides match TRBD1. This CDR3 comprises 13 residues. J lost 5 bases, V lost 8 bases, and 3 bases had no gene match. The CDR3 DNA reads as TGTGCCAGCGCCGGGACAGGGGATCAGCCCCAGCATTTT. This encodes CASAGTGDQPQHF.

The chain recombines TRBV4-2 with TRBJ2-1, with TRBD2 identical over 14 bases. This CDR3 contains 19 residues. Germline lookup yields CDR1 LGHNA and CDR2 YNFKEQ. V lost 4 bases and J lost 0; bases outside the gene matches: 8. The DNA for the CDR3 is TGTGCCAGCAGCCTTCGACTAGCGGGGGGGCTAAGCTCCTACAATGAGCAGTTCTTC. It translates to CASSLRLAGGLSSYNEQFF.

The chain has TRBV7-9 and TRBJ1-5; no firm D call. This CDR3 contains 14 residues. Trimming took 2 bases from V and 6 from J, leaving 11 bases between them. CDR1 and CDR2 (germline): SEHNR, FQNEAQ (reference sequence). For the CDR3, the DNA is TGTGCCAGCAGCTTAAATTTGGCCCCTCAGCCCCAGCATTTT. Amino acids: CASSLNLAPQPQHF.

This sequence joins TRBV9 and TRBJ2-7; the D is unclear. CDR3 length equals 13 residues. Trimming pared 0 bases from V and 5 bases from J, leaving 9 bases between. Germline V CDR1 and CDR2: SGDLS, YYNGEE. The CDR3 sequence is CASSVGATHEQYF. In DNA, the CDR3 is TGTGCCAGCAGCGTAGGGGCAACCCACGAGCAGTACTTC.

This clone turned up a few times. The chain links TRBV7-2 to TRBJ1-5, with unresolved D. CDR1 SGHTA and CDR2 FQGNSA come from the germline V gene. The CDR3 runs 13 residues. The germline V and J ends were trimmed by 0 bases and 6 bases, with 6 bases remaining between them. The CDR3 nucleotides are TGTGCCAGCAGCTTAGCTATGAGTCAGCCCCAGCATTTT. Its translation is CASSLAMSQPQHF.

V gene TRBV18 combines with J gene TRBJ2-2, with 7 bases matching TRBD1. V lost 4 bases and J lost 7; bases outside the gene matches: 6. The CDR3 runs to 14 residues. In germline, CDR1 is KGHSH, CDR2 LQKENI. CDR3 sequence reads: CASSRQGNGGELFF. The CDR3 DNA sequence: TGTGCCAGCTCACGACAGGGTAACGGCGGGGAGCTGTTTTTT.